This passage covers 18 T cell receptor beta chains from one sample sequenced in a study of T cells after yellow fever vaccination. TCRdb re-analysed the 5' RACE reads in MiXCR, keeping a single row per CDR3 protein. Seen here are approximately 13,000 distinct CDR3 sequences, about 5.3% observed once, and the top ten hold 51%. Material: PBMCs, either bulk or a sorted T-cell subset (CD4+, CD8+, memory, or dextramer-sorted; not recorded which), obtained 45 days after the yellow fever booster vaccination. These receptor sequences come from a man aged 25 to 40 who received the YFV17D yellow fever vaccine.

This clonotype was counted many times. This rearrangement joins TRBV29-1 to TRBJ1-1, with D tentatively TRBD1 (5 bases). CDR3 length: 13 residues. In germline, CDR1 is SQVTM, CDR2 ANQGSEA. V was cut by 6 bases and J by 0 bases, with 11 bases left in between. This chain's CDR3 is CSVDSPMNTEAFF. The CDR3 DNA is TGCAGCGTCGACAGCCCCATGAACACTGAAGCTTTCTTT.

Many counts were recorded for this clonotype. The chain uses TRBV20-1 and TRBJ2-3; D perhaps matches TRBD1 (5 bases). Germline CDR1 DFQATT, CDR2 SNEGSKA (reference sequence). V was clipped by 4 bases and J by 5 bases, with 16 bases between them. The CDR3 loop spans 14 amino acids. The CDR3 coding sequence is TGCAGTGCTATCCCGTCCAGGGCCGGAGATACGCAGTATTTT. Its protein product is CSAIPSRAGDTQYF.

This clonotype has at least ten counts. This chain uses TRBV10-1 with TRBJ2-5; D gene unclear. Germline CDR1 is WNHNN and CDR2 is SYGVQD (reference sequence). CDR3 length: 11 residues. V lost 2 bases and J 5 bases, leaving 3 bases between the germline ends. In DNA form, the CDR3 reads TGCGCCAGCAGTGAGGGCGAGACCCAGTACTTC. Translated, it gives CASSEGETQYF.

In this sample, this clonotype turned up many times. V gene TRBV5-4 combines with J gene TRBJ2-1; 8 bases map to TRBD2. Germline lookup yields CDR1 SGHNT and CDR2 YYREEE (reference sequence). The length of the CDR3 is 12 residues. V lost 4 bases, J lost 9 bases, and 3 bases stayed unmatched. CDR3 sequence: CASSTAGGEQFF. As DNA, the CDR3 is TGTGCCAGCAGCACTGCGGGAGGTGAGCAGTTCTTC.

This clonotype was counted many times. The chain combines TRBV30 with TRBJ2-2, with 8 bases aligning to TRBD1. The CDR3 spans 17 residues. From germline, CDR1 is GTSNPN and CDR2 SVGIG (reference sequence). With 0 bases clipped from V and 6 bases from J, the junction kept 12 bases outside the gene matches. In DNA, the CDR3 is TGTGCCTGGAGTGTACCTAGGACAGGGTATAACCCCGGGGAGCTGTTTTTT. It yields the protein CAWSVPRTGYNPGELFF.

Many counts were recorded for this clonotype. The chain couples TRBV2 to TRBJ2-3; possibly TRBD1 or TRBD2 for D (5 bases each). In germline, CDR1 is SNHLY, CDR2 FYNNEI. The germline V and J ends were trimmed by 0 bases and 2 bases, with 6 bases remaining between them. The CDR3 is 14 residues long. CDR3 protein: CASSEAGTTDTQYF. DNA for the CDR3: TGTGCCAGCAGTGAAGCGGGGACCACAGATACGCAGTATTTT.

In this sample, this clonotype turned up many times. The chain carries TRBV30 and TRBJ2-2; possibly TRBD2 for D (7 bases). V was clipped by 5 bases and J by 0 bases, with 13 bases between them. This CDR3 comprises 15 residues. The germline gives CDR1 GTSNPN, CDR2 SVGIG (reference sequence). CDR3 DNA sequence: TGTGCCTGGGGGGGGGCTCACGCGAACACCGGGGAGCTGTTTTTT. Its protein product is CAWGGAHANTGELFF.

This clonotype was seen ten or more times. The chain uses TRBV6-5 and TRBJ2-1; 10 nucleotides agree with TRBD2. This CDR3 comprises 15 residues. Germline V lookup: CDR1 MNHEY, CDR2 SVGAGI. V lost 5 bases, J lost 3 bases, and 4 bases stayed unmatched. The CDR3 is CASSPGLADYNEQFF. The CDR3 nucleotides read TGTGCCAGCAGTCCCGGACTAGCGGACTACAATGAGCAGTTCTTC.

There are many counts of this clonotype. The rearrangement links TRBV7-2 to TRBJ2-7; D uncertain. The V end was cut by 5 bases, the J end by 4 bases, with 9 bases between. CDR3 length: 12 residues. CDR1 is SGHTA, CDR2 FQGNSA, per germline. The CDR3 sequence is CASSPQAYEQYF. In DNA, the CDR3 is TGTGCCAGCAGCCCCCAAGCATACGAGCAGTACTTC.

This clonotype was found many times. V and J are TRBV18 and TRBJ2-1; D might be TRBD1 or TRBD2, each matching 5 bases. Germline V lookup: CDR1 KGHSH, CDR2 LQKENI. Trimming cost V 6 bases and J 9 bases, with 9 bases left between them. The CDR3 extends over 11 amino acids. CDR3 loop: CASSLGREQFF. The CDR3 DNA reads TGTGCCAGCTCCCTGGGACGTGAGCAGTTCTTC.

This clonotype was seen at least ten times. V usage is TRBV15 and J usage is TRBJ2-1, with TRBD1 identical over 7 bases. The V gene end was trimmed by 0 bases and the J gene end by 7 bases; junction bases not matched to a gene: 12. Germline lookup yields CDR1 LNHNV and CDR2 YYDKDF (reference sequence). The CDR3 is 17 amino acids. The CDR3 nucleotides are TGTGCCACCAGCAGAGATCCCAGGGGGTTAGTCGTAAATGAGCAGTTCTTC. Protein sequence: CATSRDPRGLVVNEQFF.

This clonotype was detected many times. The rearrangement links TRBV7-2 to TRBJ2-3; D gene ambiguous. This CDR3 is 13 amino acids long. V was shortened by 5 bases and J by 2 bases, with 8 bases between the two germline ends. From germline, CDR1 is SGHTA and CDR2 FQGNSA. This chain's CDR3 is CASSEDPTDTQYF. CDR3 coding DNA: TGTGCCAGCAGCGAGGACCCCACAGATACGCAGTATTTT.

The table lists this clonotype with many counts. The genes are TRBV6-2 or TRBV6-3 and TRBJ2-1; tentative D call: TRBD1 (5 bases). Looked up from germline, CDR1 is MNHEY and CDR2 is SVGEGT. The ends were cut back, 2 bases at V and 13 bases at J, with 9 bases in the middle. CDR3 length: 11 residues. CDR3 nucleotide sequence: TGTGCCAGCAGTTACCACACAGGACAGTTCTTC. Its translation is CASSYHTGQFF.

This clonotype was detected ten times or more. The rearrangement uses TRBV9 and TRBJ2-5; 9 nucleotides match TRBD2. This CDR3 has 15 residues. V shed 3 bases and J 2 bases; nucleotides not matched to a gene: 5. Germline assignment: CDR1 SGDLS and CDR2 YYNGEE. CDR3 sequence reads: CASSASLAGQETQYF. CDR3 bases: TGTGCCAGCAGCGCGTCTCTAGCGGGGCAAGAGACCCAGTACTTC.

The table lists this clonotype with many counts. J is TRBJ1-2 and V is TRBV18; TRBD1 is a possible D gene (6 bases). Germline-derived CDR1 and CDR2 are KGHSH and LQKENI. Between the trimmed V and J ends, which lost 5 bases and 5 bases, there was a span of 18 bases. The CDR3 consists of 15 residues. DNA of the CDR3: TGTGCCAGCTCAGACCGGGACAAACGGCGGTATGGCTACACCTTC. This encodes CASSDRDKRRYGYTF.

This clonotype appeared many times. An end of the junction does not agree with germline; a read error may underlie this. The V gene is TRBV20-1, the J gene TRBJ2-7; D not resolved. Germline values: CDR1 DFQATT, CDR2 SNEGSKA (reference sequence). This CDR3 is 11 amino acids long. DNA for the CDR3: TGCAGTGCTAGAGTCTCCGACGAGCAGTACTTC. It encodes CSARVSDEQYF.

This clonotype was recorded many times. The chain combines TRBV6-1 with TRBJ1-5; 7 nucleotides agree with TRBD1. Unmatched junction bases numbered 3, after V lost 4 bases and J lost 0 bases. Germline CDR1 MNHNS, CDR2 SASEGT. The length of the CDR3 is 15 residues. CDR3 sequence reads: CASSGGQYSNQPQHF. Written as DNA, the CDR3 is TGTGCCAGCAGTGGGGGACAGTATAGCAATCAGCCCCAGCATTTT.

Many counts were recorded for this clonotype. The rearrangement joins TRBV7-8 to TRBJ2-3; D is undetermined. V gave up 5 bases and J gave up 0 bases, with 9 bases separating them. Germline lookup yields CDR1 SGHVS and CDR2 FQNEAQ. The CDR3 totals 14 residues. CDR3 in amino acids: CASSPTTSTDTQYF. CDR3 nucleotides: TGTGCCAGCAGCCCTACTACTAGCACAGATACGCAGTATTTT.